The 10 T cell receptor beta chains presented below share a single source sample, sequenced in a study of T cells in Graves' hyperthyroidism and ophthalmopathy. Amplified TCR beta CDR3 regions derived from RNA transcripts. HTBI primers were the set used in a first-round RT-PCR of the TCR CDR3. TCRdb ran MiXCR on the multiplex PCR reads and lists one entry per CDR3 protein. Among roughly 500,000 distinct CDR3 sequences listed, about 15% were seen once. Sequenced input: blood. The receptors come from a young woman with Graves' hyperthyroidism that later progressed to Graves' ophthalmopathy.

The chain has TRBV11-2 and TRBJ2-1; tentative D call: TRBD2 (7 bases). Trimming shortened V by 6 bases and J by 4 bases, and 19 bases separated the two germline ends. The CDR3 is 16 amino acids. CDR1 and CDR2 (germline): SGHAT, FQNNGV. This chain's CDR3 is CASRPSGGNTYNEQFF. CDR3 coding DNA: TGTGCCAGCAGACCGTCGGGGGGCAATACGTACAATGAGCAGTTCTTC.

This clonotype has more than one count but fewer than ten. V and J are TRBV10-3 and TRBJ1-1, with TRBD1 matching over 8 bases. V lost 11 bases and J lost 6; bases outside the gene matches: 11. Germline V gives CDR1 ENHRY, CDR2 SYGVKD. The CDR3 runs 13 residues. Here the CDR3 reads CASTTGEWSEAFF. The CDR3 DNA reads TGTGCCTCAACGACAGGGGAATGGTCTGAAGCTTTCTTT.

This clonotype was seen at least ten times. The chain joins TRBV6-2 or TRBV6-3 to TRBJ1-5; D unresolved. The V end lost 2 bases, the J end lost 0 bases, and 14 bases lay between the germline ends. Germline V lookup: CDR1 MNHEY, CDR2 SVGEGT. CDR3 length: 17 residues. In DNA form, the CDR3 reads TGTGCCAGCAGTTACGGCGGGTGGCGCGATAGCAATCAGCCCCAGCATTTT. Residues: CASSYGGWRDSNQPQHF.

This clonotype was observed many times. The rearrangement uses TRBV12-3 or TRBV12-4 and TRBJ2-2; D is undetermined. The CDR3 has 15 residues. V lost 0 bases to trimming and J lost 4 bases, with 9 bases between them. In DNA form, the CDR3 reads TGTGCCAGCAGTTTAGCGGACCAGCTCACCGGGGAGCTGTTTTTT. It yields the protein CASSLADQLTGELFF.

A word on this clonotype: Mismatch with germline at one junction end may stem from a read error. This CDR3 is CSSSFTSGNNEQFF. CDR3 coding DNA: TGTTCCAGCAGCTTCACTAGCGGCAACAATGAGCAGTTCTTC. The chain links TRBV7-8 to TRBJ2-1, with TRBD2 identical over 8 bases. In germline, CDR1 is SGHVS, CDR2 FQNEAQ. This CDR3 spans 14 amino acids.

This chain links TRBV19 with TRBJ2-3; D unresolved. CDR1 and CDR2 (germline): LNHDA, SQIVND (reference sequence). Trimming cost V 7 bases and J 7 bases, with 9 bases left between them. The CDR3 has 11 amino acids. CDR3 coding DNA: TGTGCCAGTAAGTCTCGGTATACGCAGTATTTT. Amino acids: CASKSRYTQYF.

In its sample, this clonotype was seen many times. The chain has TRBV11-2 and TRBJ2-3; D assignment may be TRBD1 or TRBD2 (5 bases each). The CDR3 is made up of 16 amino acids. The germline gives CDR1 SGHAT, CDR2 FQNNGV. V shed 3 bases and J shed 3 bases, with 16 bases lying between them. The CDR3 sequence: CASSFSGTPNTDTQYF. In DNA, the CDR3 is TGTGCCAGCAGCTTTTCCGGGACCCCTAATACAGATACGCAGTATTTT.

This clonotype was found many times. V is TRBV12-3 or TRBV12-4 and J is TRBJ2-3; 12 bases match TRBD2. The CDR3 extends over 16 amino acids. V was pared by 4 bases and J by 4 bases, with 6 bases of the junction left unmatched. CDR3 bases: TGTGCCAGCAGTTCCCGGACTAGCGGGAACCCAGATACGCAGTATTTT. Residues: CASSSRTSGNPDTQYF.

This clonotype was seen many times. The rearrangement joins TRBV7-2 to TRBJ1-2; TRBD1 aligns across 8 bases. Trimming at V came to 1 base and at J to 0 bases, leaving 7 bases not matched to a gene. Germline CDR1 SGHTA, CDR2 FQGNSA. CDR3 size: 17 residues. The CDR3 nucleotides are TGTGCCAGCAGCTTAGGAGGCCGGGACAGGACTAACTATGGCTACACCTTC. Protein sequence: CASSLGGRDRTNYGYTF.

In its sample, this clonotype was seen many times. CDR3 protein: CASSQDGLGYGYTF. CDR3 in DNA: TGTGCCAGCAGCCAAGACGGGTTAGGCTATGGCTACACCTTC. This sequence joins TRBV3-1 and TRBJ1-2; D not resolved. Trimming stripped 0 bases from V and 4 bases from J, with 9 bases between. The germline gives CDR1 LGHDT, CDR2 YNNKEL (reference sequence). The CDR3 extends over 14 amino acids.